This TCR beta chain was identified in a study of blood T cell repertoires in COVID-19. Sequenced by immunoSEQ multiplex PCR; TCRdb stores in-frame clones only, minus some. The sample lists 300,000 to 350,000 clones; over 75% were seen once. V was trimmed by 5 bases and J by 4 bases, leaving 15 bases between them. The CDR3 consists of 15 residues. Germline V gene data show CDR1 as LNHDA and CDR2 as SQIVND (reference sequence). The chain joins TRBV19 to TRBJ1-5; tentative D call: TRBD1 (6 bases). Source material: PBMCs or T cells enriched from blood (not recorded which). The receptor's source is a man aged 25-45 years who had recovered from COVID-19. The CDR3 loop is CASSLMDSPNQPQHF. CDR3 coding DNA: TGTGCCAGTAGTCTAATGGACAGCCCAAATCAGCCCCAGCATTTT.